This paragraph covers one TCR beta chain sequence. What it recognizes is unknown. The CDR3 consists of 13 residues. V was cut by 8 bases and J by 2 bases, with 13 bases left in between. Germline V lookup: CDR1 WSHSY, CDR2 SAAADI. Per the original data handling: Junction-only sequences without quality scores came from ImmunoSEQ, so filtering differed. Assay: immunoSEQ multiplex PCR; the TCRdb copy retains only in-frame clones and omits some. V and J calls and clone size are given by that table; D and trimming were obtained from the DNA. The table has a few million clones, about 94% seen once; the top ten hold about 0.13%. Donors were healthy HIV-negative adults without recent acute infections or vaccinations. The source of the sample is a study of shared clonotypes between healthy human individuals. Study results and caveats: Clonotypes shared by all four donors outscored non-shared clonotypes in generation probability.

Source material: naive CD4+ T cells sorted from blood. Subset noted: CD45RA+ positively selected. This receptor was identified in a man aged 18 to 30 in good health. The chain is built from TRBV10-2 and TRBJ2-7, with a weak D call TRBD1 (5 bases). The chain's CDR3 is CASAQGTPYEQYF. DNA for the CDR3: TGCGCCAGCGCCCAGGGTACGCCCTACGAGCAGTACTTC.